A selection of T cell receptor beta chains follows, all from one sample in a study of T-cell reconstitution after alpha-beta-depleted transplantation in children. MiXCR, applied by TCRdb to the PCR reads, yields one record per CDR3 protein. The data contain about 900,000 distinct CDR3 sequences, roughly 29% of them seen just once; the ten biggest clones take up about 28%. The material was PBMCs, mostly from graft donor cells, obtained 360 days after TCRalphabeta/CD19-depleted stem cell transplant. These receptors came from a boy in the first two years of life who had a stem cell transplant for SCID, so the T cells may come from the graft donor. The CDR3 runs from the conserved cysteine through the conserved F or W.

TRBV27	TRBJ2-3	CASSSAQGKDTQYF
TRBV5-1	TRBJ2-3	CASRLPGGAGGDTQYF
TRBV5-1	TRBJ1-1	CASSNRGVNTEAFF
TRBV24-1	TRBJ2-3	CATSGSGTTTDTQYF
TRBV12-3/TRBV12-4	TRBJ1-1	CASSDGGSEAFF
TRBV5-1	TRBJ2-1	CASSLGRGQFNEQFF
TRBV5-4	TRBJ2-7	CASSYPTGAKQYF
TRBV18	TRBJ1-1	CASSPTQDMNTEAFF
TRBV5-1	TRBJ2-3	CASSLADRGLTDTQYF
TRBV2	TRBJ2-5	CASSEQGRKKTQYF
TRBV6-1	TRBJ2-7	CASSGWGAGGAYEQYF